This TCR beta chain was documented in a study of T cell responses to AZD1222 COVID-19 vaccine. Germline V CDR1 and CDR2: LNHNV, YYDKDF (reference sequence). The CDR3 length is 13 residues. V was cut by 1 base and J by 3 bases, with 6 bases left in between. The method was immunoSEQ multiplex PCR; TCRdb's version includes in-frame clones alone and lacks a portion of them. Of roughly 190,000 clones in the sample, roughly nine tenths are singletons; the top ten hold around 3.6%. The chain couples TRBV15 to TRBJ1-2; tentatively, D is TRBD1 (5 bases). This receptor was taken from an adult who received the MenACWY meningococcal vaccine as a control. Specimen: peripheral blood, collected 28 days after the second dose of the MenACWY control vaccine. The CDR3 DNA reads as TGTGCCACCAGCAGAGGAGGGGACTATGGCTACACCTTC. Protein: CATSRGGDYGYTF.